Detailed here is one T cell receptor (beta chain). As yet, its antigen is unknown. This specimen belongs to a study of naive CD8 T cells in extremely preterm neonates. Broader study findings: Relative to older groups, preterm infants had shorter, less trimmed CDR3s with fewer N additions. Productive template counts varied among preterm samples, a noted limitation. iChao1 richness was lowest in preterm neonates, significantly versus all ages.

The CDR3 has 13 amino acids. Germline V lookup: CDR1 SQVTM, CDR2 ANQGSEA. The V gene end was trimmed by 3 bases and the J gene end by 2 bases; junction bases not matched to a gene: 2. The assay was immunoSEQ multiplex PCR, and TCRdb's table has in-frame clones only and misses some. Among more than 7,000 clones listed, roughly 98% were seen once. This clonotype was obtained from a human donor in good health. The V gene is TRBV29-1, the J gene TRBJ2-7; TRBD2 aligns across 9 bases. Sequenced input: naive CD8+ T cells from blood. The CDR3 nucleotides read TGCAGCGTTGAGGTAGCGGGAGCCTACGAGCAGTACTTC. This gives the protein CSVEVAGAYEQYF.